This TCR beta chain was sequenced for a study of somatic mutations in cytotoxic T cells in rheumatoid arthritis. Study context: Selected populations of V beta antibody-stained T cells underwent flow sorting at nearly 100% purity; these encompassed V beta1+ cells subjected to TCRB sequencing. Findings and caveats of the study: Clonality of CD8+ T cells, which was compared between rheumatoid arthritis patients and age-matched healthy controls, did not differ significantly.

A word on this clone: Its specificity is not known.

Profiling relied on immunoSEQ multiplex PCR, and the TCRdb table lists in-frame clones only, not all of them. Seen here are over 15,000 clones, more than 60% observed once, and the top ten hold around 4.8%. Sample: CD8+ T cells sorted from blood. This TCR derives from an adult with rheumatoid arthritis.

The CDR3 sequence is CASSESLSSSYEQYF. The CDR3 DNA is TGCGCCAGCAGTGAGTCCCTCTCGAGCTCCTACGAGCAGTACTTC. The chain links TRBV10-1 to TRBJ2-7; no clear D. The CDR3 totals 15 residues. From germline, CDR1 is WNHNN and CDR2 SYGVQD (reference sequence). V gave up 0 bases and J gave up 0 bases, with 9 bases separating them.